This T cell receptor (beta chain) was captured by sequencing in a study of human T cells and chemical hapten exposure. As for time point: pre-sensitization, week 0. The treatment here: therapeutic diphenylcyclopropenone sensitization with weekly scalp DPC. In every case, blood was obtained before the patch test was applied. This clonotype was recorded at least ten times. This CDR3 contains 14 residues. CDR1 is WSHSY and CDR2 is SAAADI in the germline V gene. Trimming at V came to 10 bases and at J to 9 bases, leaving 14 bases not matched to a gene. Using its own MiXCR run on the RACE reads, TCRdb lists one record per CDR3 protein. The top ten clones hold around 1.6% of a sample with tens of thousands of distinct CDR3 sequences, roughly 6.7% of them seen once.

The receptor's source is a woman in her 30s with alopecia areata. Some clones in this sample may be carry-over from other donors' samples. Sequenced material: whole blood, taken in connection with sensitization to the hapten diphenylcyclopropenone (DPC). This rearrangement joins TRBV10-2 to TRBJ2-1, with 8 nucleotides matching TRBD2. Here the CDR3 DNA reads TGCGCCACCTCCCCGGGACTAGGGGCGTTTGAGCAGTTCTTC. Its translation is CATSPGLGAFEQFF.